The 9 T cell receptor beta chains reported below all come from one sample, sequenced in a study of CD8 T cells in Susac syndrome. Random hexamers were used to reverse transcribe an amount of about 0.45 to 1 ug RNA. One entry per CDR3 protein, called by TCRdb with MiXCR from the immunoSEQ multiplex PCR reads. This repertoire shows 100,000 to 150,000 distinct CDR3 sequences, around 95% found once; its top ten account for 0.087%. What was sequenced was CD4+ T cells from PBMCs. These receptors came from a human donor in good health.

This clonotype was recorded only once. The chain has TRBV20-1 and TRBJ2-7; tentatively, D is TRBD1 (6 bases). V lost 6 bases, J lost 6 bases, and 18 bases lay in between. The CDR3 runs to 13 residues. Germline CDR1 and CDR2: DFQATT and SNEGSKA (reference sequence). CDR3 amino acids: CSARTPGQSEQYF. For the CDR3, the DNA is TGCAGTGCCCGAACCCCTGGACAGTCCGAGCAGTACTTC.

Only one count was recorded for this clonotype. This chain uses TRBV11-2 with TRBJ2-1; 7 bases line up with TRBD2. The CDR3 runs to 13 residues. The germline CDR1 and CDR2 sequences are SGHAT and FQNNGV. V lost 1 base to trimming and J lost 9 bases; unmatched junction nucleotides: 3. CDR3 sequence reads: CASSLVPGGEQFF. The CDR3 DNA reads as TGTGCCAGCAGCTTAGTCCCGGGAGGTGAGCAGTTCTTC.

J is TRBJ1-2 and V is TRBV6-2 or TRBV6-3; D may be TRBD1 (6 bases). The V end lost 0 bases, the J end lost 6 bases, and 14 bases lay between the germline ends. CDR1 is MNHEY and CDR2 is SVGEGT in the germline V gene. The CDR3 spans 15 residues. Here the CDR3 DNA reads TGTGCCAGCAGTTACTCGGGCAGGGGCTTGAATGGCTACACCTTC. It yields the protein CASSYSGRGLNGYTF.

This chain links TRBV7-2 with TRBJ1-1; 7 bases are a match to TRBD1. V dropped 1 base and J dropped 5; count of bases not matched to a gene: 7. Germline V gene lookup returns CDR1 SGHTA and CDR2 FQGNSA. The CDR3 contains 15 residues. The CDR3 DNA is TGTGCCAGCAGCTTAGGCGACAGGGTTGGAACTGAAGCTTTCTTT. Its translation is CASSLGDRVGTEAFF.

V and J are TRBV19 and TRBJ2-3; TRBD2 agrees at 9 bases. Losses at the gene ends were 1 base for V and 4 bases for J; bases not matched to a gene: 12. This CDR3 is 18 amino acids long. Germline V gene data show CDR1 as LNHDA and CDR2 as SQIVND (reference sequence). DNA for the CDR3: TGTGCCAGTAGTATAGCCCCGACTTGGCGGGAGGGTGCAGATACGCAGTATTTT. Protein sequence: CASSIAPTWREGADTQYF.

The chain recombines TRBV18 with TRBJ2-7, with TRBD1 as a possible D gene (6 bases). From germline, CDR1 is KGHSH and CDR2 LQKENI. The germline V and J ends were trimmed by 3 bases and 6 bases, with 6 bases remaining between them. The CDR3 runs 11 residues. The CDR3 bases are TGTGCCAGCTCACCGGACAGCGAGCAGTACTTC. This gives the protein CASSPDSEQYF.

V usage is TRBV14 and J usage is TRBJ1-1; 8 bases are a match to TRBD1. V dropped 4 bases and J dropped 7; count of bases not matched to a gene: 8. Germline CDR1 SGHDN, CDR2 FVKESK. The CDR3 sequence is 14 residues long. The CDR3 sequence is CASSPWTGRGEAFF. CDR3 coding DNA: TGTGCCAGCAGCCCATGGACAGGGAGAGGTGAAGCTTTCTTT.

This sequence joins TRBV5-6 and TRBJ1-1, with TRBD1 as a possible D gene (6 bases). Trimming stripped 0 bases from V and 13 bases from J, with 25 bases between. This CDR3 has 16 residues. CDR1 and CDR2 (germline): SGHDT, YYEEEE. The CDR3 sequence is CASSLARGGPVGNGFF. CDR3 DNA sequence: TGTGCCAGCAGCTTGGCCCGGGGGGGCCCGGTGGGGAACGGTTTCTTT.

CDR3 in amino acids: CASSPYRVNQPQHF. In DNA, the CDR3 is TGTGCCAGCAGCCCCTACAGGGTCAATCAGCCCCAGCATTTT. The chain uses TRBV7-8 and TRBJ1-5, with D perhaps matching TRBD1 (6 bases). Germline loops: CDR1 SGHVS, CDR2 FQNEAQ. The CDR3 length is 14 residues. Trimming took 5 bases from V and 3 from J, leaving 11 bases between them.